This TCR beta chain was identified in a study of blood T cell repertoires in COVID-19. Across the study: Samples came from the United States, Italy and Spain, spanning acute and convalescent COVID-19.

As originally analysed: How many nucleated cells were present was estimated from reference gene primer amplification. Assay used: immunoSEQ multiplex PCR; TCRdb lists only in-frame clones, some missing. V, J and clone size reflect that table, while D and trimming were determined from the DNA. Counted here are around 100,000 clones, around 85% occurring once; the ten biggest clones make up under 15%. The CDR3 spans 15 residues. The germline CDR1 and CDR2 sequences are MNHEY and SVGAGI. Deletions cut 0 bases from V and 3 bases from J, with 9 bases between. Sequencing was carried out using peripheral blood. This sequence joins TRBV6-5 and TRBJ2-1; D remains unclear. The clonotype was recovered from a man in his forties or fifties with active or convalescent COVID-19. The DNA for the CDR3 is TGTGCCAGCAGTTACTCCGACTCCTACTACAATGAGCAGTTCTTC. It is translated as CASSYSDSYYNEQFF.